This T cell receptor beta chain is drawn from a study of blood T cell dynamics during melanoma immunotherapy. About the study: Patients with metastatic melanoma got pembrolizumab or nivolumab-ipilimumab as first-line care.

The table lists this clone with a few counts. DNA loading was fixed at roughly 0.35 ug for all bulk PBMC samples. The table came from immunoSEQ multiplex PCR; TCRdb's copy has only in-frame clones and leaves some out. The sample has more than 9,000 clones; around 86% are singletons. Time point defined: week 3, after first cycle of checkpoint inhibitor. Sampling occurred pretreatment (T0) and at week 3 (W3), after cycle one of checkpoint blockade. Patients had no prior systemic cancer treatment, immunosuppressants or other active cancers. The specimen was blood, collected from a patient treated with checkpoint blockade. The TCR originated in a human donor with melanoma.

The CDR3 loop is CASSASGANTGELFF. CDR3 in DNA: TGTGCCAGCAGCGCTAGCGGGGCGAACACCGGGGAGCTGTTTTTT. V usage is TRBV9 and J usage is TRBJ2-2; 9 nucleotides line up with TRBD2. Per germline, CDR1 SGDLS and CDR2 YYNGEE. This CDR3 comprises 15 residues. The trim removed 3 bases at V and 0 bases at J, leaving 0 bases unmatched.